This T cell receptor (beta chain) came from a study of T cell responses to AZD1222 COVID-19 vaccine. The CDR3 is 15 residues long. Trimming removed 0 bases at V and 5 bases at J, with 11 bases between. Germline V lookup: CDR1 SGHAT, CDR2 FQNNGV. Here immunoSEQ multiplex PCR was the method, and the copy in TCRdb shows in-frame clones only, minus some. Counted here are about 120,000 clones, approximately 90% occurring once; the ten biggest clones make up 4.5%. This receptor was obtained from an adult in good health. The material sequenced was peripheral blood, taken on day 0 of AZD1222 vaccination. The chain links TRBV11-2 to TRBJ1-3; D is ambiguous. CDR3 loop: CASSLDGRSRNTIYF. DNA for the CDR3: TGTGCCAGCAGCTTAGACGGACGCTCAAGAAACACCATATATTTT.